This T cell receptor (beta chain) was found in a study of blood T cell repertoires in COVID-19. The overall study: Samples of COVID-19 (acute and convalescent) were obtained from the United States, Italy and Spain. PBMCs, B-cell-depleted T cells, or T cells were the source of the cDNA or gDNA that made up the material.

Clones were read by immunoSEQ multiplex PCR, and TCRdb kept only the in-frame ones, dropping some. The sample includes almost 90,000 clones, about nine tenths of them seen just once. As concerns this clone: Additional DNA sequences in this sample encode the identical CDR3.

Seattle's cohort entered during active infection and was followed longitudinally. The CDR3 covers 14 residues. The germline V gene encodes CDR1 SGHAT and CDR2 FQNNGV. V shed 5 bases and J 3 bases; nucleotides not matched to a gene: 7. This clonotype was obtained from a man aged 18-30 years with COVID-19, enrolled during active disease. The rearrangement links TRBV11-2 to TRBJ2-7, with TRBD2 matching 7 bases. Sequenced material: peripheral blood. Written as DNA, the CDR3 is TGTGCCAGCAGCCTCGGGACGGGGGGCTACGAGCAGTACTTC. It codes for CASSLGTGGYEQYF.